This TCR beta chain was sequenced during a study of CXCR3-negative and CXCR3-positive naive CD8 T cells. At the level of the study: Sequencing brought in around 140 million TRB reads altogether, and each library got about 1.5 +/- 0.3 million.

About this clonotype: The antigen is not known.

The CDR3 has 12 amino acids. The germline V gene has CDR1 SGHDT and CDR2 YYEEEE. Researchers prepared the TRB cDNA libraries using 5' RACE with UMI labels. TCRdb re-called the 5' RACE reads; one entry per CDR3 protein, DNA not given. Here the sample table reports tens of thousands of distinct CDR3 sequences. Study outcomes and limitations: For memory CD8+ cells diversity was much lower, but both naive subsets had comparably high diversity. TRB CDR3 properties served as the basis for inferring TCR strength, and surface CD5 was comparable between naive subsets. Hydrophobicity of TRB CDR3s was greater in CXCR3-positive naive cells than in CXCR3-negative naive cells.

The TCR comes from a human donor in good health. Some clones in this sample may be carry-over from other donors' samples. V usage is TRBV5-6 and J usage is TRBJ2-7; TCRdb indicates TRBD1, and absent DNA this call remains unverified. Source material: naive CXCR3- CD8+ T cells from blood. The sample's subset: CD45RO-CCR7+CD27+CD95- naive CD8+ T cells lacking CXCR3 (TNR3-). The CDR3 sequence is CASSWTRQEQYF.